These 13 T cell receptor beta chains were sequenced from one sample in a study of shared clonotypes between healthy human individuals. The protocol was immunoSEQ multiplex PCR, while the TCRdb copy is restricted to in-frame clones and leaves out a portion. The sample contains 75,000 to 100,000 clones, roughly 45% of which appear only once. The material sequenced was PBMCs. These receptors were obtained from a middle-aged woman in good health. Some clones in this sample may be carry-over from other donors' samples.

This chain uses TRBV9 with TRBJ2-1, with 13 bases lining up with TRBD2. The germline V gene has CDR1 SGDLS and CDR2 YYNGEE. V shed 6 bases and J 10 bases; nucleotides not matched to a gene: 7. This CDR3 region has 14 residues. The CDR3 bases are TGTGCCAGCAACCTACTAGCGGGAGGGGACGAGCAGTTCTTC. Protein sequence: CASNLLAGGDEQFF.

The chain joins TRBV29-1 to TRBJ1-1; D gene unclear. CDR1 is SQVTM and CDR2 is ANQGSEA in the germline V gene. Deletions cut 1 base from V and 9 bases from J, with 27 bases between. The CDR3 sequence is 17 residues long. CDR3: CSVEVTGKQGGMTKAFF. CDR3 sequence (DNA): TGCAGCGTTGAAGTAACGGGGAAGCAAGGAGGGATGACTAAAGCTTTCTTT.

The chain employs TRBV19 and TRBJ1-5; no firm D call. Germline V CDR1 and CDR2: LNHDA, SQIVND (reference sequence). The CDR3 extends over 14 amino acids. V was cut by 3 bases and J by 2 bases, with 8 bases left in between. CDR3 DNA: TGTGCCAGTAGTATTCGGGGTGGCAATCAGCCCCAGCATTTT. It is translated as CASSIRGGNQPQHF.

The chain couples TRBV18 to TRBJ2-7; D is possibly TRBD2 (6 bases). Germline-derived CDR1 and CDR2 are KGHSH and LQKENI. V was shortened by 0 bases and J by 6 bases, with 15 bases between the two germline ends. CDR3 length equals 15 residues. CDR3 in amino acids: CASSPPGGTNSEQYF. The CDR3, as DNA: TGTGCCAGCTCACCACCCGGCGGGACCAACTCCGAGCAGTACTTC.

This rearrangement joins TRBV30 to TRBJ2-5, with 7 bases matching TRBD2. Germline loops: CDR1 GTSNPN, CDR2 SVGIG (reference sequence). The CDR3 spans 16 residues. The V segment lost 0 bases and the J segment 4 bases; nucleotides outside the gene matches: 11. The CDR3 region has the DNA TGTGCCTGGAGTGTACGAGTAGTAGGGAGGGGAGAGACCCAGTACTTC. This translates into CAWSVRVVGRGETQYF.

In its sample, this clone was seen many times. The chain carries TRBV28 and TRBJ1-2; the match to TRBD1 covers 8 bases. The CDR3 extends over 15 amino acids. Germline values: CDR1 MDHEN, CDR2 SYDVKM. The junction had 8 bases not matched to a gene; V was cut back by 4 bases and J by 4 bases. The CDR3 DNA reads as TGTGCCAGCAGTTCTCGGACAGGGTCGGGCTATGGCTACACCTTC. It is translated as CASSSRTGSGYGYTF.

A few counts support this clone. CDR3 in DNA: TGTGCCAGCTCCCCCACAGGGTCTGGGGCCAACGTCCTGACTTTC. It translates to CASSPTGSGANVLTF. The V gene is TRBV18, the J gene TRBJ2-6, with D tentatively TRBD1 (6 bases). Trimming removed 6 bases from V and 1 base from J, with 10 bases in between. The CDR3 sequence is 15 residues long. Germline V CDR1 and CDR2: KGHSH, LQKENI. The complete variable domain, with remaining parts taken from reference TRBV18 and TRBJ2-6, reads NAGVMQNPRHLVRRRGQEARLRCSPMKGHSHVYWYRQLPEEGLKFMVYLQKENIIDESGMPKERFSAEFPKEGPSILRIQQVVRGDSAAYFCASSPTGSGANVLTFGAGSRLTVL.

In this sample, this clone turned up many times. The gene calls are TRBV4-2 and TRBJ2-7; D is undetermined. Trimming stripped 4 bases from V and 0 bases from J, with 19 bases between. This CDR3 contains 17 residues. CDR1 is LGHNA and CDR2 is YNFKEQ in the germline V gene. In nucleotides, the CDR3 is TGTGCCAGCAGCCCAGTTGGTGTGCGTACAGTCTCCTACGAGCAGTACTTC. Protein product: CASSPVGVRTVSYEQYF.

V usage is TRBV4-2 and J usage is TRBJ2-1; D not certain. This CDR3 has 12 amino acids. V shed 2 bases and J shed 10 bases, with 9 bases lying between them. Germline V gene data show CDR1 as LGHNA and CDR2 as YNFKEQ. CDR3 bases: TGTGCCAGCAGCCAAATAGGTTTGGAGCAGTTCTTC. Translating gives CASSQIGLEQFF.

The chain combines TRBV28 with TRBJ2-3; TRBD2 matches at 12 bases. CDR3 size: 17 residues. V lost 9 bases and J lost 0; bases outside the gene matches: 10. Germline V lookup: CDR1 MDHEN, CDR2 SYDVKM. In nucleotides, the CDR3 is TGTGCCAGTAACTGGTTGGGGACTAGCGGGAGCACAGATACGCAGTATTTT. It translates to CASNWLGTSGSTDTQYF. Complete variable domain (other parts from reference TRBV28 and TRBJ2-3): DVKVTQSSRYLVKRTGEKVFLECVQDMDHENMFWYRQDPGLGLRLIYFSYDVKMKEKGDIPEGYSVSREKKERFSLILESASTNQTSMYLCASNWLGTSGSTDTQYFGPGTRLTVL.

This clone came up a few times. The chain uses TRBV14 and TRBJ1-2; no definite D call. V was clipped by 5 bases and J by 2 bases, with 6 bases between them. There are 12 residues in the CDR3. Germline V gene sequence: CDR1 SGHDN, CDR2 FVKESK. CDR3: CASSYYNYGYTF. The CDR3 coding sequence is TGTGCCAGCAGCTACTACAACTATGGCTACACCTTC.

To note about this clone: This may be a read error, as it is one base from a much larger clone. The same CDR3 arises from other DNA sequences in this sample as well. The V call is TRBV11-3, the J call TRBJ2-7; TRBD2 matches 8 bases. Germline CDR1 and CDR2: SGHNT and YENEEA. The CDR3 length is 14 residues. The V gene end was trimmed by 5 bases and the J gene end by 12 bases; junction bases not matched to a gene: 15. This chain's CDR3 is CASSPRAGVGRLYF. The CDR3 DNA is TGTGCCAGCAGCCCCCGAGCGGGAGTCGGTAGGCTGTACTTC. The variable domain in full, completed from reference TRBV11-3 and TRBJ2-7, reads EAGVVQSPRYKIIEKKQPVAFWCNPISGHNTLYWYLQNLGQGPELLIRYENEEAVDDSQLPKDRFSAERLKGVDSTLKIQPAELGDSAVYLCASSPRAGVGRLYFGPGTRLTVT.

The V call is TRBV6-6, the J call TRBJ2-2; D perhaps matches TRBD1 (5 bases). Trimming pared 3 bases from V and 6 bases from J, leaving 17 bases between. CDR3 length equals 16 residues. Germline CDR1 MNHNY, CDR2 SVGAGI (reference sequence). CDR3 in amino acids: CASSYSGRATAGELFF. The CDR3 DNA reads as TGTGCCAGCAGTTATTCGGGCAGGGCGACGGCCGGGGAGCTGTTTTTT.